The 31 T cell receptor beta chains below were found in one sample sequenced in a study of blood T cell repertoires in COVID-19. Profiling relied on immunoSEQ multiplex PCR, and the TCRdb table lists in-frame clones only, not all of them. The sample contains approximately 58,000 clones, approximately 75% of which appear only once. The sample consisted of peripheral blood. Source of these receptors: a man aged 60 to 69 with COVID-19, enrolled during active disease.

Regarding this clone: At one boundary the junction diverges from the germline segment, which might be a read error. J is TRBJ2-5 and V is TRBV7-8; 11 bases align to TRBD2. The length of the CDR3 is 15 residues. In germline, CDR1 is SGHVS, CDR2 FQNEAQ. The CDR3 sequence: CASTLAGGSQETQYF. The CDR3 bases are TGTGCCAGCACCTTAGCGGGAGGGAGCCAAGAGACCCAGTACTTC.

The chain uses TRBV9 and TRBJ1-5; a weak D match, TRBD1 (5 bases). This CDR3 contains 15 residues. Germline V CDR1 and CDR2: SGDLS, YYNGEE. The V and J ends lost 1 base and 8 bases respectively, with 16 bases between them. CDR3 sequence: CASSVTASGLEPQHF. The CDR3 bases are TGTGCCAGCAGCGTAACGGCGTCAGGGTTGGAGCCCCAGCATTTT.

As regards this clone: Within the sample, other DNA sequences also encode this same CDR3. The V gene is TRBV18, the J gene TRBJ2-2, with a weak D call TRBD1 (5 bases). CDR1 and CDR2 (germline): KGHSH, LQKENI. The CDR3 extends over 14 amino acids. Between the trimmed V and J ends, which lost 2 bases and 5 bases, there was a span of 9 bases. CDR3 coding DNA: TGTGCCAGCTCACCAGGCCAGGGAACCGGGGAGCTGTTTTTT. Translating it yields CASSPGQGTGELFF.

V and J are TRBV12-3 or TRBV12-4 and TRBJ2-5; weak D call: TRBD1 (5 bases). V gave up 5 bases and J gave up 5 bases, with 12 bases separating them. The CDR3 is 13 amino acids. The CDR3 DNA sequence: TGTGCCAGCAGTGGACACAATCGGGAGACCCAGTACTTC. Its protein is CASSGHNRETQYF.

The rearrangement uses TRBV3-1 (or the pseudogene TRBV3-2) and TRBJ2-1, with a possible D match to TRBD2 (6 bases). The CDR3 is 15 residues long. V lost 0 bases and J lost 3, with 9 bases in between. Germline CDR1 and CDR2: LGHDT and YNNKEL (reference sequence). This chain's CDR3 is CASSQDLRGYNEQFF. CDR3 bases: TGTGCCAGCAGCCAAGATCTGCGGGGCTACAATGAGCAGTTCTTC.

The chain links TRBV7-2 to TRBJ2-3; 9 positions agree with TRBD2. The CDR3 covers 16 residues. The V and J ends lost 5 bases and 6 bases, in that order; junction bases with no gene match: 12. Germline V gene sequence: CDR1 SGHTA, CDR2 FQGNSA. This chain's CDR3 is CASSLRRLAGRDTQYF. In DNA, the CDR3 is TGTGCCAGCAGCCTCAGACGGCTAGCGGGGCGGGATACGCAGTATTTT.

The CDR3 DNA reads as TGCAGCGTTGGTGTCAGGGCCGGCACTGAAGCTTTCTTT. Protein product: CSVGVRAGTEAFF. V is TRBV29-1 and J is TRBJ1-1; the D gene is possibly TRBD1 (5 bases). The CDR3 is 13 residues long. Trimming left V 4 bases short and J 4 bases short, with 13 bases between. Germline lookup yields CDR1 SQVTM and CDR2 ANQGSEA.

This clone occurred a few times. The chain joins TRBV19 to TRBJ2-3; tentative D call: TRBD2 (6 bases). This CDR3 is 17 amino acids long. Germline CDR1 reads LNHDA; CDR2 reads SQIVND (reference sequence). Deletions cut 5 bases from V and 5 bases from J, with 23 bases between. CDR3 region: CASSAPLRRARVDTQYF. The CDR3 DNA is TGTGCCAGTAGTGCTCCCTTGAGGAGGGCCCGGGTAGATACGCAGTATTTT.

DNA of the CDR3: TGTGCCAGCAGCGTAGAGCCAGGGCCGACAAATTCACCCCTCCACTTT. Translation: CASSVEPGPTNSPLHF. J is TRBJ1-6 and V is TRBV9; tentatively, D is TRBD1 (5 bases). The germline V gene encodes CDR1 SGDLS and CDR2 YYNGEE. The V end lost 0 bases, the J end lost 7 bases, and 14 bases lay between the germline ends. The CDR3 spans 16 residues.

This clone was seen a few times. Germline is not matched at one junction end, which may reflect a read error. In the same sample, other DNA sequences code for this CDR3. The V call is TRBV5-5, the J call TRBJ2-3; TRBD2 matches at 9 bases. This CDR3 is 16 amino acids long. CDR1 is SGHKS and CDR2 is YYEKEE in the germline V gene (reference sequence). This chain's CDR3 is CPSSWGGGGRALPGYF. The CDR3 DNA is TGTCCCAGCAGCTGGGGCGGGGGCGGGAGGGCCCTCCCTGGGTATTTT.

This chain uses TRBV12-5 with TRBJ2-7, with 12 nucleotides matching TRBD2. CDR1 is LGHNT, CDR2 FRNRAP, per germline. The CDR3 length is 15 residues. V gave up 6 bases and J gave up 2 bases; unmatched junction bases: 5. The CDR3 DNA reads TGTGCTAGTGGCTCTAGCGGGAGGGCCACCTACGAGCAGTACTTC. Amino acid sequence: CASGSSGRATYEQYF.

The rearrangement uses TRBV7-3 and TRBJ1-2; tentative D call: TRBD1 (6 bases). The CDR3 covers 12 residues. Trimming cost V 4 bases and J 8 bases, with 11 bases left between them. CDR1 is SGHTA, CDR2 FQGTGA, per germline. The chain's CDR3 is CASSSTGSGYTF. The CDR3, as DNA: TGTGCCAGCAGCTCTACAGGGAGCGGCTACACCTTC.

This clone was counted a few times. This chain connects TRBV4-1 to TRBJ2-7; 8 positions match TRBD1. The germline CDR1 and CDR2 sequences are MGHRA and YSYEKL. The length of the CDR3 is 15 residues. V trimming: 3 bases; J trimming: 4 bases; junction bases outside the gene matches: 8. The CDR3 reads CASSHNTGGRYEQYF. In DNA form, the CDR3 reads TGCGCCAGCAGCCATAACACAGGGGGAAGGTACGAGCAGTACTTC.

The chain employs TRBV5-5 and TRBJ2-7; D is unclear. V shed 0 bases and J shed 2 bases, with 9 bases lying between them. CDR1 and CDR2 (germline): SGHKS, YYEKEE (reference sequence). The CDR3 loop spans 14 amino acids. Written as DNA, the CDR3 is TGTGCCAGCAGCTTGGGGCTGCTTACCTACGAGCAGTACTTC. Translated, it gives CASSLGLLTYEQYF.

The CDR3, as DNA: TGTGCCAGCAGCCAAGCCGGGTTAGGTCAGCCCCAGCATTTT. The encoded protein is CASSQAGLGQPQHF. The rearrangement joins TRBV3-1 (or the pseudogene TRBV3-2) to TRBJ1-5; D is undetermined. V shed 1 base and J shed 6 bases, with 10 bases lying between them. The CDR3 has 14 residues. CDR1 is LGHDT, CDR2 YNNKEL, per germline (reference sequence).

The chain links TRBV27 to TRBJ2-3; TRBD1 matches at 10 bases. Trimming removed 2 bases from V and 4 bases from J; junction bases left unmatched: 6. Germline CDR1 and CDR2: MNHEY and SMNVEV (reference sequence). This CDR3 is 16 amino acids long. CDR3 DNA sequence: TGTGCCAGCAGTTTACCGGGACAGGGGACGTCAGATACGCAGTATTTT. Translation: CASSLPGQGTSDTQYF.

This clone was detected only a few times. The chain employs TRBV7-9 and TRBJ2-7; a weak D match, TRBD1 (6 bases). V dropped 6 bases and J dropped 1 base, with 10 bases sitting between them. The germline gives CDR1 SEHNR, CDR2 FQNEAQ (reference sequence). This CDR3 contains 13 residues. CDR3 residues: CASSDRYSYEQYF. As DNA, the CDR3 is TGTGCCAGCAGTGACAGGTATTCCTACGAGCAGTACTTC.

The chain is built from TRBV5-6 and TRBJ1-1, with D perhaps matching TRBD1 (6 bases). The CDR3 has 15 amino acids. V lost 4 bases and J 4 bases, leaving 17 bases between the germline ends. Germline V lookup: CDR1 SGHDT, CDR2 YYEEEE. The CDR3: CASSRPGGPSTEAFF. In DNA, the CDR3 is TGTGCCAGCAGCCGTCCCGGGGGGCCCAGCACTGAAGCTTTCTTT.

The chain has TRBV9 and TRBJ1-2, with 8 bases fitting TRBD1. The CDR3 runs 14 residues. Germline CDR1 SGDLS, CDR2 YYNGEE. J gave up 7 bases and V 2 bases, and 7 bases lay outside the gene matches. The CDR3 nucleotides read TGTGCCAGCAGCGTTGCCGGGACAGGATTTGGCTACACCTTC. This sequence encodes CASSVAGTGFGYTF. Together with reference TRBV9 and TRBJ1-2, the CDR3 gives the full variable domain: DSGVTQTPKHLITATGQRVTLRCSPRSGDLSVYWYQQSLDQGLQFLIQYYNGEERAKGNILERFSAQQFPDLHSELNLSSLELGDSALYFCASSVAGTGFGYTFGSGTRLTVV.

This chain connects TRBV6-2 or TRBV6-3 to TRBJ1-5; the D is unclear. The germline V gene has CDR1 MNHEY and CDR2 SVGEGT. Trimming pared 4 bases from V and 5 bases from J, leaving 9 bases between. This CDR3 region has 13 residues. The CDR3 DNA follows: TGTGCCAGCAGTTTTGAGGCGGATCAGCCCCAGCATTTT. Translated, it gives CASSFEADQPQHF.

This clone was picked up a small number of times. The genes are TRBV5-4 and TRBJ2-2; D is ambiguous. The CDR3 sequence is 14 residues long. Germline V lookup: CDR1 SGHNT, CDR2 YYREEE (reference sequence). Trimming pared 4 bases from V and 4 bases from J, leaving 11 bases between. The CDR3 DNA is TGTGCCAGCAGCCCTCCAAAAGCCACCGGGGAGCTGTTTTTT. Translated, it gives CASSPPKATGELFF.

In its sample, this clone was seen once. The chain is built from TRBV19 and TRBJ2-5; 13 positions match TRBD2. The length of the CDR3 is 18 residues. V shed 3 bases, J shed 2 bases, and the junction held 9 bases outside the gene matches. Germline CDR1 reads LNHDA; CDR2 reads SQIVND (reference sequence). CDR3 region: CASSITLAGGPEQETQYF. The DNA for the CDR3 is TGTGCCAGTAGTATTACACTAGCGGGAGGGCCGGAACAAGAGACCCAGTACTTC.

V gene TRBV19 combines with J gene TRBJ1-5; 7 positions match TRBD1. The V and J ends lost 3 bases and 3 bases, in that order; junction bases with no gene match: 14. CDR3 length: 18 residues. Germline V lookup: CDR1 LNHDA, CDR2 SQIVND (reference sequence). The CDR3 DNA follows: TGTGCCAGTAGTATCACAGGGGCGCGCGGGGGGTCCAATCAGCCCCAGCATTTT. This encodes CASSITGARGGSNQPQHF.

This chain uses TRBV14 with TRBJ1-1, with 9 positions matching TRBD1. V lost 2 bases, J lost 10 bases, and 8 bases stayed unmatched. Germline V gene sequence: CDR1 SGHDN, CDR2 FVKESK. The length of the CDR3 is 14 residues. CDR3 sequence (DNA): TGTGCCAGCAGCCAAATGACAGGGGGGAAAGGAGCTTTCTTT. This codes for CASSQMTGGKGAFF.

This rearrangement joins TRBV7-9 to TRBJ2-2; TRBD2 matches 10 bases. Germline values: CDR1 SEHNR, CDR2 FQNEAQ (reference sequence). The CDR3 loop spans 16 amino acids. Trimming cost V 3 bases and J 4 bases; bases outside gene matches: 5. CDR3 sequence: CASSLASGRATGELFF. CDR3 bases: TGTGCCAGCAGCTTGGCTAGCGGGAGAGCCACCGGGGAGCTGTTTTTT.

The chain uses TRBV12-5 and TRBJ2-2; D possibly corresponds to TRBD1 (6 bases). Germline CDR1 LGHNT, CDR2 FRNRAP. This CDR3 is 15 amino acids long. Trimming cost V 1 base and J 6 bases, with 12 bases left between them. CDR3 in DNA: TGTGCTAGTGGTTTGGGGAACTCAGGGGCCGGGGAGCTGTTTTTT. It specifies CASGLGNSGAGELFF.

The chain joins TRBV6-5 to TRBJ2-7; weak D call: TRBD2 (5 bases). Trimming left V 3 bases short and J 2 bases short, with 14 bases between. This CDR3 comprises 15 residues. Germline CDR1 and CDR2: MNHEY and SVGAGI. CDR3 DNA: TGTGCCAGCAGTTATCGGTCGACGGGGACCTACGAGCAGTACTTC. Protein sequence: CASSYRSTGTYEQYF.

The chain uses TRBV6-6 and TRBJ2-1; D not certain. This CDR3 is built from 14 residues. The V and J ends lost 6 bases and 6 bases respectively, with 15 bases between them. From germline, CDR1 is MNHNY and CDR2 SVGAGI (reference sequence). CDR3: CASSWPPLTNEQFF. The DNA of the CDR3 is TGTGCCAGCAGCTGGCCCCCGTTAACCAATGAGCAGTTCTTC.

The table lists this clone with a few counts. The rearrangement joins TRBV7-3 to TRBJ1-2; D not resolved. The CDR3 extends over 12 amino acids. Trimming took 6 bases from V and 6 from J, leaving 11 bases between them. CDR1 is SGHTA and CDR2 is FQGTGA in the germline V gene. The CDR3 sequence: CASSFDNNGYTF. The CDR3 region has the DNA TGTGCCAGCAGTTTTGACAACAATGGCTACACCTTC.

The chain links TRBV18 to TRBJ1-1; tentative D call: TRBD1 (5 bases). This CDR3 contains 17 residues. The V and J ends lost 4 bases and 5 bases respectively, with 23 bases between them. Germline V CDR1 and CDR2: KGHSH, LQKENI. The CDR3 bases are TGTGCCAGCTCACTTAAAGGATCGACAGTCCCGAGGACTGAAGCTTTCTTT. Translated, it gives CASSLKGSTVPRTEAFF.

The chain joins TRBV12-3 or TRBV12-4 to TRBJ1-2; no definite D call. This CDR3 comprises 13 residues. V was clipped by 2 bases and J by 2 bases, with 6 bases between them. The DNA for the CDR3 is TGTGCCAGCAGTTTACTCCGGAACTATGGCTACACCTTC. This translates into CASSLLRNYGYTF.